The 9 T cell receptor beta chains below come from one sample, sequenced in a study of patients and donors after allogeneic stem cell transplantation. TCRdb redid the calling of the RT-PCR reads with MiXCR, one entry per CDR3 protein. Among about 57,000 distinct CDR3 sequences listed, about an eighth were seen once. Sequenced material: blood, either unsorted or a sorted T cell fraction (not recorded which). The receptors come from a human donor who was either an allogeneic HSCT recipient or a stem cell or donor lymphocyte infusion donor (not recorded which). It is not recorded whose cells these are; they may come from a transplant donor.

J is TRBJ2-1 and V is TRBV3-1, with TRBD2 matching 10 bases. The germline V gene has CDR1 LGHDT and CDR2 YNNKEL (reference sequence). V shed 1 base, J shed 8 bases, and the junction held 2 bases outside the gene matches. CDR3 size: 14 residues. CDR3 DNA sequence: TGTGCCAGCAGCCAAGGGCTAGCGGGAGATGAGCAGTTCTTC. Amino acid sequence: CASSQGLAGDEQFF.

At least ten counts were recorded for this clonotype. V is TRBV29-1 and J is TRBJ1-4; tentatively, D is TRBD1 (5 bases). This CDR3 is 18 amino acids long. Germline CDR1 and CDR2: SQVTM and ANQGSEA. The germline V and J ends were trimmed by 4 bases and 0 bases, with 21 bases remaining between them. The CDR3 loop reads CSVVTDKGTTATNEKLFF. CDR3 DNA sequence: TGCAGCGTTGTAACGGACAAGGGGACGACCGCAACTAATGAAAAACTGTTTTTT. Using reference TRBV29-1 and TRBJ1-4 for the parts outside the CDR3, the full variable domain is SAVISQKPSRDICQRGTSLTIQCQVDSQVTMMFWYRQQPGQSLTLIATANQGSEATYESGFVIDKFPISRPNLTFSTLTVSNMSPEDSSIYLCSVVTDKGTTATNEKLFFGSGTQLSVL.

This sequence joins TRBV7-3 and TRBJ2-2; 7 bases are shared with TRBD2. The junction had 5 bases not matched to a gene; V was cut back by 1 base and J by 3 bases. Germline lookup yields CDR1 SGHTA and CDR2 FQGTGA. The CDR3 contains 16 residues. CDR3 sequence: CASSLNGGSYTGELFF. CDR3 bases: TGTGCCAGCAGCTTAAATGGCGGGAGCTACACCGGGGAGCTGTTTTTT.

This clonotype was recorded a few times. The chain uses TRBV6-5 and TRBJ2-3; D gene ambiguous. The V gene lost 0 bases and the J gene lost 2 bases, with 12 bases spanning the gap. The CDR3 length is 16 residues. CDR1 and CDR2 (germline): MNHEY, SVGAGI. CDR3 loop: CASSYSRSLTTDTQYF. The CDR3 DNA follows: TGTGCCAGCAGTTACTCGCGGAGTCTAACCACAGATACGCAGTATTTT.

The sample holds many counts of this clonotype. J is TRBJ1-1 and V is TRBV6-5; D possibly corresponds to TRBD1 (5 bases). There are 16 residues in the CDR3. Per the germline V gene, CDR1 is MNHEY and CDR2 is SVGAGI. V was shortened by 6 bases and J by 3 bases, with 20 bases between the two germline ends. CDR3 DNA sequence: TGTGCCAGCAGCTACCGGATCGGGGGGATGGACACTGAAGCTTTCTTT. Translated: CASSYRIGGMDTEAFF.

This clonotype was seen repeatedly, ten times or more. The rearrangement uses TRBV2 and TRBJ1-5, with D possibly being TRBD1 (5 bases). The CDR3 consists of 15 residues. Germline V CDR1 and CDR2: SNHLY, FYNNEI. The ends were cut back, 2 bases at V and 3 bases at J, with 11 bases in the middle. CDR3 DNA: TGTGCCAGCAGTGAACCGACAGCTACCAATCAGCCCCAGCATTTT. Its translation is CASSEPTATNQPQHF.

In its sample, this clonotype was seen many times. The chain uses TRBV9 and TRBJ1-1; possible D gene TRBD1, 6 bases. The CDR3 length is 16 residues. Germline V gives CDR1 SGDLS, CDR2 YYNGEE. V was clipped by 0 bases and J by 4 bases, with 16 bases between them. The CDR3 here is CASSVEPRGPSTEAFF. CDR3 DNA: TGTGCCAGCAGCGTAGAACCCAGGGGCCCCAGCACTGAAGCTTTCTTT.

This chain joins TRBV9 and TRBJ2-1; D is tentatively TRBD1 or TRBD2 (5 bases each). The V and J ends lost 5 bases and 4 bases respectively, with 10 bases between them. The CDR3 is 13 amino acids. The germline V gene encodes CDR1 SGDLS and CDR2 YYNGEE. CDR3 amino acids: CASRREGYNEQFF. The CDR3 coding sequence is TGTGCCAGCAGGCGAGAGGGGTACAATGAGCAGTTCTTC.

This clonotype has ten or more counts. The CDR3 spells CASSDGMNTEAFF. The CDR3 coding sequence is TGTGCCAGCAGTGATGGCATGAACACTGAAGCTTTCTTT. V usage is TRBV2 and J usage is TRBJ1-1; D gene uncertain. Germline V gene lookup returns CDR1 SNHLY and CDR2 FYNNEI. V was pared by 3 bases and J by 0 bases, with 5 bases between. The CDR3 spans 13 residues.